This TCR beta chain was observed in a study of blood T cell repertoires in COVID-19. The wider study: PBMCs, B-cell-depleted T cells, or T cells were the source of the cDNA or gDNA that made up the material.

In the study's own analysis: Amplification with reference gene primers provided the estimates of nucleated cell counts. Data came from immunoSEQ multiplex PCR; TCRdb stores just in-frame clones and leaves some out. D and trimming come from the DNA, and the V and J calls and clone size come from that table. The sample yields 100,000 to 150,000 clones, over 75% seen once. CDR1 and CDR2 from the germline V gene are SGHRS and YFSETQ. The CDR3 extends over 15 amino acids. Trimming took 5 bases from V and 3 from J; bases not matched to a gene: 7. Enrolled during active infection, Seattle patients were then followed longitudinally.

This chain joins TRBV5-1 and TRBJ2-7; TRBD1 matches at 11 bases. The sequenced sample was peripheral blood. The clonotype comes from a man aged 30-40 years with COVID-19, enrolled during active disease. The CDR3 DNA reads TGCGCCAGCAGATTAACCGGGACAGGGGGCTACGAGCAGTACTTC. Residues: CASRLTGTGGYEQYF.